This T cell receptor beta chain stems from a study of T-cell reconstitution after alpha-beta-depleted transplantation in children. General observations from the study: Two months or so post-transplant, alpha-beta T cells reportedly derived from several hundred expanded graft clones. There were some patients whose high TCRbeta diversity at day 60 came from surviving recipient T cells and thymic progenitors.

Germline V lookup: CDR1 SGHNT, CDR2 YENEEA. This CDR3 comprises 14 residues. The V segment lost 5 bases and the J segment 0 bases; nucleotides outside the gene matches: 2. Notes on this clonotype: Antigen: not known.

TCRbeta library preparation incorporated unique molecular identifiers. TCRdb analysed the PCR reads with MiXCR anew, one entry per CDR3 protein. The sample holds some 600,000 distinct CDR3 sequences; 10% to 15% are singletons and the top ten take 2% to 2.5%. This material consisted of PBMCs, mostly from graft donor cells, taken 360 days after TCRalphabeta/CD19-depleted stem cell transplant. This receptor was taken from a male patient aged 10 to 17 who had a stem cell transplant for acute myeloid leukemia, so the T cells may come from the graft donor. This chain joins TRBV11-3 and TRBJ1-1; TRBD1 matches at 8 bases. In DNA, the CDR3 is TGTGCCAGCAGCCGGGGACAGGTGAACACTGAAGCTTTCTTT. Its translation is CASSRGQVNTEAFF.